Included here is one T cell receptor (beta chain) sequence, with context. The data originate from a study of cytomegalovirus exposure and HLA in healthy donors. 60 Vbeta and 13 Jbeta primers were used in PCR. Data came from immunoSEQ multiplex PCR; TCRdb stores just in-frame clones and leaves some out. The sample consists of approximately 240,000 clones, around 80% of them appearing once. What was sequenced was PBMCs. The receptor was isolated from a woman in her fifties or sixties in good health and CMV-seropositive.

CDR3 residues: CASSYKGQNPRGYTF. For the CDR3, the DNA is TGTGCCAGCAGTTATAAGGGACAAAATCCCCGAGGCTACACCTTC. This chain connects TRBV7-9 to TRBJ1-2; tentatively, D is TRBD1 (6 bases). V was pared by 6 bases and J by 8 bases, with 22 bases between. CDR1 is SEHNR, CDR2 FQNEAQ, per germline (reference sequence). The CDR3 is made up of 15 amino acids.